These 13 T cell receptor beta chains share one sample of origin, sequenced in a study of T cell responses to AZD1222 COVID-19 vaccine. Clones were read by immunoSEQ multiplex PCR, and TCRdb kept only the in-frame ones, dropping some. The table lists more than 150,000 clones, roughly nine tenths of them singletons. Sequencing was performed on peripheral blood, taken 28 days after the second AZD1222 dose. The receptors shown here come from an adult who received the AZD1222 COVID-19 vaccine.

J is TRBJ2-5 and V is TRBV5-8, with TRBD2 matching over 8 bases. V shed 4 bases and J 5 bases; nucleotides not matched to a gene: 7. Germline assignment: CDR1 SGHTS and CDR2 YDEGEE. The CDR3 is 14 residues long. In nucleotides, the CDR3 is TGTGCCAGCAGCGGGGGACTAGGGAAGGAGACCCAGTACTTC. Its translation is CASSGGLGKETQYF.

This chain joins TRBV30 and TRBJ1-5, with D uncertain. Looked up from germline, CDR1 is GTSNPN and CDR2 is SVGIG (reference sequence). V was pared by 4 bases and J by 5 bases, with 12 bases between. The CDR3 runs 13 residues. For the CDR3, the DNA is TGTGCCTGGACCGACGCCCAGGATCAGCCCCAGCATTTT. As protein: CAWTDAQDQPQHF.

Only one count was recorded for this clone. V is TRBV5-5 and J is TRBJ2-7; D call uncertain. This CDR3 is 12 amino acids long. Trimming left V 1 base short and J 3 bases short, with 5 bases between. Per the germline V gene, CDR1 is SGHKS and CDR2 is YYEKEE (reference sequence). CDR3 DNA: TGTGCCAGCAGCTTGTGGGACTACGAGCAGTACTTC. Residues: CASSLWDYEQYF.

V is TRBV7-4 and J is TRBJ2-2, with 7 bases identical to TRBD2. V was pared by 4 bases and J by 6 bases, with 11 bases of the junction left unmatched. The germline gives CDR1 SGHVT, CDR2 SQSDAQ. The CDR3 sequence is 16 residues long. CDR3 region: CASSYGRGREAGELFF. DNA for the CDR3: TGTGCCAGCAGCTATGGGAGGGGTAGAGAGGCCGGGGAGCTGTTTTTT.

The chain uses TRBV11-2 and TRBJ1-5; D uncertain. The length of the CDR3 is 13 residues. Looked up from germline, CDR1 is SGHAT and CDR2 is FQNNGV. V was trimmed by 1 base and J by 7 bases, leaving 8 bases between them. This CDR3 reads CASSLGPGQPQHF. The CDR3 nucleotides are TGTGCCAGCAGCTTAGGTCCGGGACAGCCCCAGCATTTT.

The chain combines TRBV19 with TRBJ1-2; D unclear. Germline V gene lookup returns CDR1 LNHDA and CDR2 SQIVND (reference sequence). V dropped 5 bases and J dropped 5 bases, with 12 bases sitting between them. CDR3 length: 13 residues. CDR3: CASSEREGYGYTF. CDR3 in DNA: TGTGCCAGTAGTGAGAGGGAAGGTTATGGCTACACCTTC.

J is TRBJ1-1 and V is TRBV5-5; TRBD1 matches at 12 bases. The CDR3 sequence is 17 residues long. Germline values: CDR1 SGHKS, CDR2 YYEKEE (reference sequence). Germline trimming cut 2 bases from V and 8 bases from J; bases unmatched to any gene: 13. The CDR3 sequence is CASSLPPGQGASREAFF. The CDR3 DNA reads TGTGCCAGCAGCTTACCACCGGGACAGGGGGCGTCCCGGGAAGCTTTCTTT.

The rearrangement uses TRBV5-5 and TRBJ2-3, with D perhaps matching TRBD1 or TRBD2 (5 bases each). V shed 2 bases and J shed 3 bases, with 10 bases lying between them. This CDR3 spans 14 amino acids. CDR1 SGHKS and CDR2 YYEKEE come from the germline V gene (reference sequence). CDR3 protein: CASSFIWGTDTQYF. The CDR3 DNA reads TGTGCCAGCAGCTTCATTTGGGGGACAGATACGCAGTATTTT.

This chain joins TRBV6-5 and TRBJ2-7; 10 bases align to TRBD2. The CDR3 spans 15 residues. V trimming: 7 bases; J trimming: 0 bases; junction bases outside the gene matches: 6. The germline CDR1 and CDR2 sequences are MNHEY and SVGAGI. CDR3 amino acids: CASKATSGDSYEQYF. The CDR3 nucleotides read TGTGCCAGCAAGGCAACTAGCGGGGACTCCTACGAGCAGTACTTC.

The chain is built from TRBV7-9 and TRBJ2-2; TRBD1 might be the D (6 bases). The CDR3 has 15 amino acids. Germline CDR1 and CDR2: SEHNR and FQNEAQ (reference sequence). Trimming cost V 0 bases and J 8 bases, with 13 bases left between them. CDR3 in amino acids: CASSLARQVVGELFF. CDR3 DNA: TGTGCCAGCAGCTTAGCCAGACAGGTGGTGGGGGAGCTGTTTTTT.

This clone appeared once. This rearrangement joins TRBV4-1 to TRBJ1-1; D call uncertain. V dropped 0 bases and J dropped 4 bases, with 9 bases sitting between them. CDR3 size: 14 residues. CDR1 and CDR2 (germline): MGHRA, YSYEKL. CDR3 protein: CASSQDQLRTEAFF. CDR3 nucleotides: TGCGCCAGCAGCCAAGATCAGTTGCGCACTGAAGCTTTCTTT.

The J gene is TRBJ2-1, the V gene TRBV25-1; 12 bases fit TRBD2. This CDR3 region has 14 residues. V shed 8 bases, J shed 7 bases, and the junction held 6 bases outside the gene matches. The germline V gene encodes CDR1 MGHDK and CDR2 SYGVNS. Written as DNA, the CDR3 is TGTGCCAGCGCTCTAGCGGGAGGGAGGAATGAGCAGTTCTTC. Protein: CASALAGGRNEQFF.

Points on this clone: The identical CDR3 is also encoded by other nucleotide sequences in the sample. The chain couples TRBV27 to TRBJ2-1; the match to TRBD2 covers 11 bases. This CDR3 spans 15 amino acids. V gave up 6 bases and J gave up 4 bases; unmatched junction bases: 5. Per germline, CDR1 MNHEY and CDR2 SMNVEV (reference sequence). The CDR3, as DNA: TGTGCCAGCAGCCCGGGACTAGCGGCGTACAATGAGCAGTTCTTC. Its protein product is CASSPGLAAYNEQFF.